A single sample gave rise to the 11 T cell receptor beta chains below, sequenced in a study of CD8 T cells in Susac syndrome (dated by TCRdb to between 2019 and 2020). Receptor libraries were prepared by the immunoSEQ multiplex PCR assay. RNA was extracted using the RNeasy kit, and about 0.5 to 1 microgram was reverse transcribed with random hexamers. TCRdb reran the public reads through fastp at Q25 and MiXCR, keeping productive beta chains. Every distinct CDR3 protein forms one entry, paired with its most common genes and DNA. The sample table shows some 65,000 distinct CDR3 sequences, and about 94% are seen once. About 0.6% of the sample lies in the top ten. The sample comprised CD8+ T cells from PBMCs. Source of these receptors: a human donor with multiple sclerosis.

CDR3 protein: CASSTGQGIAYEQYF. CDR3 in DNA: TGTGCCAGCAGCACGGGACAGGGAATCGCCTACGAGCAGTACTTC. J is TRBJ2-7 and V is TRBV7-9; 9 nucleotides agree with TRBD1. Germline lookup yields CDR1 SEHNR and CDR2 FQNEAQ (reference sequence). The V and J ends lost 5 bases and 2 bases, in that order; junction bases with no gene match: 7. The CDR3 totals 15 residues.

The rearrangement uses TRBV15 and TRBJ2-7; D unclear. The CDR3 is made up of 13 amino acids. V dropped 5 bases and J dropped 3 bases, with 11 bases sitting between them. Germline V gene lookup returns CDR1 LNHNV and CDR2 YYDKDF (reference sequence). The CDR3, as DNA: TGTGCCACCAGCGAAGAGAGACTCTACGAGCAGTACTTC. This encodes CATSEERLYEQYF.

The chain links TRBV29-1 to TRBJ1-2; D remains ambiguous. The V end was cut by 7 bases, the J end by 4 bases, with 10 bases between. CDR3 length equals 11 residues. CDR1 is SQVTM, CDR2 ANQGSEA, per germline. CDR3 in amino acids: CSGRMSYGYTF. CDR3 sequence (DNA): TGCAGCGGACGGATGAGCTATGGCTACACCTTC.

This clonotype was detected only once. The chain carries TRBV24-1 and TRBJ1-1; D unresolved. The CDR3 runs 11 residues. From germline, CDR1 is KGHDR and CDR2 SFDVKD. Trimming took off 7 bases at V and 5 bases at J, with 7 bases between the two ends. The CDR3 bases are TGTGCCACCAGGTGGGGAACTGAAGCTTTCTTT. This sequence encodes CATRWGTEAFF.

The chain is built from TRBV27 and TRBJ2-7, with D tentatively TRBD1 or TRBD2 (5 bases each). V was pared by 3 bases and J by 3 bases, with 12 bases between. The length of the CDR3 is 14 residues. Germline loops: CDR1 MNHEY, CDR2 SMNVEV (reference sequence). DNA of the CDR3: TGTGCCAGCAGTTTCATCCCGGGACGCTACGAGCAGTACTTC. Residues: CASSFIPGRYEQYF.

This chain connects TRBV4-1 to TRBJ2-7, with 7 nucleotides matching TRBD1. Germline-derived CDR1 and CDR2 are MGHRA and YSYEKL. V shed 2 bases and J 0 bases; nucleotides not matched to a gene: 7. The CDR3 loop spans 16 amino acids. CDR3 coding DNA: TGCGCCAGCAGCCAAAGTACAGGGGTGAACTCCTACGAGCAGTACTTC. It translates to CASSQSTGVNSYEQYF.

V usage is TRBV29-1 and J usage is TRBJ2-7, with 8 bases fitting TRBD1. CDR3 size: 13 residues. V dropped 6 bases and J dropped 0; count of bases not matched to a gene: 4. Germline-derived CDR1 and CDR2 are SQVTM and ANQGSEA. This chain's CDR3 is CSVDRGSSYEQYF. The CDR3 DNA is TGCAGCGTCGACAGGGGAAGCTCCTACGAGCAGTACTTC.

CDR3 sequence reads: CASSSPGTDYEQYF. The DNA for the CDR3 is TGTGCCAGCAGTTCACCCGGGACCGATTACGAGCAGTACTTC. V is TRBV27 and J is TRBJ2-7, with D perhaps being TRBD1 or TRBD2 (5 bases each). Germline-derived CDR1 and CDR2 are MNHEY and SMNVEV (reference sequence). The CDR3 totals 14 residues. V lost 4 bases, J lost 4 bases, and 14 bases lay in between.

V and J are TRBV3-1 and TRBJ1-2; 7 nucleotides agree with TRBD1. CDR1 LGHDT and CDR2 YNNKEL come from the germline V gene (reference sequence). The CDR3 loop spans 16 amino acids. V was clipped by 4 bases and J by 6 bases; unmatched bases: 14. CDR3: CASSPYGTEEYDGYTF. CDR3 DNA sequence: TGTGCCAGCAGCCCATACGGGACAGAGGAATATGATGGCTACACCTTC.

The chain has TRBV24-1 and TRBJ2-5, with D uncertain. Trimming took 4 bases from V and 2 from J, leaving 7 bases between them. CDR1 is KGHDR and CDR2 is SFDVKD in the germline V gene. This CDR3 contains 13 residues. The DNA of the CDR3 is TGTGCCACCAGTGACTCACCTCAAGAGACCCAGTACTTC. Its protein product is CATSDSPQETQYF.

The rearrangement links TRBV15 to TRBJ2-3; either TRBD1 or TRBD2 may fit D (5 bases each). Trimming removed 4 bases from V and 4 bases from J, with 12 bases in between. The CDR3 covers 14 residues. Germline CDR1 reads LNHNV; CDR2 reads YYDKDF (reference sequence). The CDR3 protein is CATSKVRGADTQYF. The CDR3, as DNA: TGTGCCACCAGCAAGGTCCGAGGGGCAGATACGCAGTATTTT.